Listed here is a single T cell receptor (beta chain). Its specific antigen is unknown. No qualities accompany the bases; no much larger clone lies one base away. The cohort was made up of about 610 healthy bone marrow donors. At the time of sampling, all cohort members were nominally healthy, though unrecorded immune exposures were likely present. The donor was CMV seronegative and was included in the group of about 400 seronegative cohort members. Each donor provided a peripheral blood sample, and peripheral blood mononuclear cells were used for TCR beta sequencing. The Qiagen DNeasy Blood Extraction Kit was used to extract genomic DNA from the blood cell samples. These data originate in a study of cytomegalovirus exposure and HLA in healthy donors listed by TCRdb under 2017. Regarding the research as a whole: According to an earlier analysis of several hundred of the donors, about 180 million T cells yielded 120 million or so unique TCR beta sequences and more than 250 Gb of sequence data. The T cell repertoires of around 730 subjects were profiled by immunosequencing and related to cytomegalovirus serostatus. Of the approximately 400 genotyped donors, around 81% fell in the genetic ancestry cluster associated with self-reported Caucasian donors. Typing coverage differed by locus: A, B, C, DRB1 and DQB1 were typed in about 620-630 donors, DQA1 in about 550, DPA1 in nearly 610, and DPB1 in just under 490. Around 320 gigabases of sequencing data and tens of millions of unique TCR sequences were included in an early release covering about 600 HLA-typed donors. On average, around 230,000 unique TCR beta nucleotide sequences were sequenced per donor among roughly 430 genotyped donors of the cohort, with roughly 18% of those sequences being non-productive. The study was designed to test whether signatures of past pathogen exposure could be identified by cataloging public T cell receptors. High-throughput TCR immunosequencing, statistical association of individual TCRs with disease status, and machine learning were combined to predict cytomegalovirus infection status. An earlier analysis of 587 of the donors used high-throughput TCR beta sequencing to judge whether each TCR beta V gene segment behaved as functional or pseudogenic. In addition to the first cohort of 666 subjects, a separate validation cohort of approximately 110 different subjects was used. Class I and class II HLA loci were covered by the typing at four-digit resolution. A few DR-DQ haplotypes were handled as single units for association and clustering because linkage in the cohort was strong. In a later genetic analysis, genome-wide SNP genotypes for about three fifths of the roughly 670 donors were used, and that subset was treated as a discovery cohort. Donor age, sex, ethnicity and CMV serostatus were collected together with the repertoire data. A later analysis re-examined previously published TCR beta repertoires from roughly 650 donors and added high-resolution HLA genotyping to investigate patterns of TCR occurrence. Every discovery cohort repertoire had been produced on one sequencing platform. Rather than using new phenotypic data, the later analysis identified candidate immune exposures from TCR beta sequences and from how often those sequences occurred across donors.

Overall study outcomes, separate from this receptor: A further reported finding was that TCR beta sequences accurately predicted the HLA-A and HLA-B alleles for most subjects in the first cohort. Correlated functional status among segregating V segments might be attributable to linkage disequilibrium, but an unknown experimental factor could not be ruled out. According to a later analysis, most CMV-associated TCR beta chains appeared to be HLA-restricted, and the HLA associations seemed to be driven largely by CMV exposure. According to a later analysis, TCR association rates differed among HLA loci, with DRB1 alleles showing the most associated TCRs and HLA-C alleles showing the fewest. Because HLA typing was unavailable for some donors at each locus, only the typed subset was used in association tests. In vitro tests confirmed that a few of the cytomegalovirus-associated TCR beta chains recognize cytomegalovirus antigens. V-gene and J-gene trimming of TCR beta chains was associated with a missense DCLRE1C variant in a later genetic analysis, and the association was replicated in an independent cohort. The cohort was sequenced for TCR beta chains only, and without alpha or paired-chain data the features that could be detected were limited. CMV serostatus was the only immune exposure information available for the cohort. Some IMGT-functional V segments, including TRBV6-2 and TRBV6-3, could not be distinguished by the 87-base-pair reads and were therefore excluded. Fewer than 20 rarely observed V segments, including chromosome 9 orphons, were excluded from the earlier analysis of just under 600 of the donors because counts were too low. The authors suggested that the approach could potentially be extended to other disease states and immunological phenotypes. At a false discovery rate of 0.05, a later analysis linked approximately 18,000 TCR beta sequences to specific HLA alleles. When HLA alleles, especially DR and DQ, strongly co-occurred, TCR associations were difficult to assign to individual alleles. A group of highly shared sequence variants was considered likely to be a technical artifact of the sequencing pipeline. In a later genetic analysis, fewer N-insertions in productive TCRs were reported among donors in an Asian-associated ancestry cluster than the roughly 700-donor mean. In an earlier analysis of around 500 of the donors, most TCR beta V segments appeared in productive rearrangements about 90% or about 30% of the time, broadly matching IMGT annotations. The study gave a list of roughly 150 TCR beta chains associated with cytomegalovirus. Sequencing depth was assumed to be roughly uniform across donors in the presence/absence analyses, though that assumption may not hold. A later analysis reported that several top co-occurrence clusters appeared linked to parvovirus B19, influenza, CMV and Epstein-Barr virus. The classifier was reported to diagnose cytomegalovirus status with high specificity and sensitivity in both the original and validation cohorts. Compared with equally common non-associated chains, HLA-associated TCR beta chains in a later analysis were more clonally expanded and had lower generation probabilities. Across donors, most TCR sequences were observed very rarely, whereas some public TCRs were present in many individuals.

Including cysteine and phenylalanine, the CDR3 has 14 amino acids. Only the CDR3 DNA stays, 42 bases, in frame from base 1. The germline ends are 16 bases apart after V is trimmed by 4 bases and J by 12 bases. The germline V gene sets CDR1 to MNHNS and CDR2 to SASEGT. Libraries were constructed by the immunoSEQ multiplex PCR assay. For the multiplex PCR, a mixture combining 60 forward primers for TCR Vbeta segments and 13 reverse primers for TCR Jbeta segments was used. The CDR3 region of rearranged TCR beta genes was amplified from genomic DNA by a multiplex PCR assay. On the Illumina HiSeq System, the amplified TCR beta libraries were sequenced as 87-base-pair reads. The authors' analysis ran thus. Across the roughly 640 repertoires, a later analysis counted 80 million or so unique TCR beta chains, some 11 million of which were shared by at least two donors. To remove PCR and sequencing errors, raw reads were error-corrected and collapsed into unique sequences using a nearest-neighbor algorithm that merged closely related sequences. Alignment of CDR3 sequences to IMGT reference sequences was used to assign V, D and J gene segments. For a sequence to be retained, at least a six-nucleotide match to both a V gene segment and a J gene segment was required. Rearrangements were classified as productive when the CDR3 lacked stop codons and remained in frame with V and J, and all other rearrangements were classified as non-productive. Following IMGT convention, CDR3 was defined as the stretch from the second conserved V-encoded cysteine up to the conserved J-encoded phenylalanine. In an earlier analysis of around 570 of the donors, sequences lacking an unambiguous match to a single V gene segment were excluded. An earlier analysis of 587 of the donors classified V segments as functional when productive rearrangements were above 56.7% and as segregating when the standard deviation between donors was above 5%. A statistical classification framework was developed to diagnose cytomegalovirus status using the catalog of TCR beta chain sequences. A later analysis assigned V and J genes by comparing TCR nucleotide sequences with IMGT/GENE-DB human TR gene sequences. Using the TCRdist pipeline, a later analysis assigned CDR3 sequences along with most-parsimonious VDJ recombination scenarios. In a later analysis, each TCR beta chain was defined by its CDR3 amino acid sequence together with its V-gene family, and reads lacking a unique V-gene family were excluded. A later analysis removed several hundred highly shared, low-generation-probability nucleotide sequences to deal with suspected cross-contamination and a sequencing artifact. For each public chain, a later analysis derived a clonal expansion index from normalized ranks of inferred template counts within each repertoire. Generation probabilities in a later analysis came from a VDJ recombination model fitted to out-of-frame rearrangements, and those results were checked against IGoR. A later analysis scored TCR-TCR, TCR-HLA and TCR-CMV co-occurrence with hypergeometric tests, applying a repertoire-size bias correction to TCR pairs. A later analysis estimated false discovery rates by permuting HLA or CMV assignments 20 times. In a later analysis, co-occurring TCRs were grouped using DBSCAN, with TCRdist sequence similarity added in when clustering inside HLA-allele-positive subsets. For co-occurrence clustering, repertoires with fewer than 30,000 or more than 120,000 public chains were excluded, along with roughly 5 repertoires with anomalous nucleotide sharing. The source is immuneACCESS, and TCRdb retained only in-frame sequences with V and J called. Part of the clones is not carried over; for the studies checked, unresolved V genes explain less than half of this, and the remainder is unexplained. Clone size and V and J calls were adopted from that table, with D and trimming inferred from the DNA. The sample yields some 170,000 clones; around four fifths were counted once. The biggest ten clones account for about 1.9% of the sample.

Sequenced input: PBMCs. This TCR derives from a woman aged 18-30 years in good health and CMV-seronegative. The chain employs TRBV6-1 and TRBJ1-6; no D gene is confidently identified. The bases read TGTGCCAGCAGTGCCCGGGAACTGGTGGTACCCCTCCACTTT. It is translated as CASSARELVVPLHF.